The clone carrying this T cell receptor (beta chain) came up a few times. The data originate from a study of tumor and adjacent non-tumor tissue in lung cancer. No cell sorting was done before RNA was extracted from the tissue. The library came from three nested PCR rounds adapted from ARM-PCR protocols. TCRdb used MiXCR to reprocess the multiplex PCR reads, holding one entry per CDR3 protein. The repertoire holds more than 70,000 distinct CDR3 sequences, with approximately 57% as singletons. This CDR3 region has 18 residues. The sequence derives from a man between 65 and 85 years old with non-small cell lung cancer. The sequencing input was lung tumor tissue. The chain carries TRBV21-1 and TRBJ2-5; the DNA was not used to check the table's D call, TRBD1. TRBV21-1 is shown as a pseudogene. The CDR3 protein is CASSNRDRGGPAGVILYF. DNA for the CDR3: TGTGCCAGCAGCAACCGGGACAGGGGAGGACCAGCGGGAGTAATTCTGTACTTC.